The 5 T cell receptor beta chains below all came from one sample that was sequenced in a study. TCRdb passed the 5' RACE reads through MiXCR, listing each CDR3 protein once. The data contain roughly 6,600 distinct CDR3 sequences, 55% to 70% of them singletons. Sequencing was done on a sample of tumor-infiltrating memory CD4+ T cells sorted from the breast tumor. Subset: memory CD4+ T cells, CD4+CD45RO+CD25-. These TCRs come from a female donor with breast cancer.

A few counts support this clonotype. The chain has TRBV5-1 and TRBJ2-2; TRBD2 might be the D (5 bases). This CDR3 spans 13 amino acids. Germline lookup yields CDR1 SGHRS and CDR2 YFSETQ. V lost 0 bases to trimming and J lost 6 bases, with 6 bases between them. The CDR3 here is CASSLAEAGELFF. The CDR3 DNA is TGCGCCAGCAGCTTGGCGGAGGCCGGGGAGCTGTTTTTT. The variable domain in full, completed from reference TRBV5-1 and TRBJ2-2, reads KAGVTQTPRYLIKTRGQQVTLSCSPISGHRSVSWYQQTPGQGLQFLFEYFSETQRNKGNFPGRFSGRQFSNSRSEMNVSTLELGDSALYLCASSLAEAGELFFGEGSRLTVL.

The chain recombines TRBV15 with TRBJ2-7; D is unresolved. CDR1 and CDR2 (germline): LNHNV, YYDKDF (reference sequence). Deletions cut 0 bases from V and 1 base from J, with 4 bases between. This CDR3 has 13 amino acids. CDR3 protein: CATSRDASYEQYF. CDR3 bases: TGTGCCACCAGCAGAGATGCTTCCTACGAGCAGTACTTC.

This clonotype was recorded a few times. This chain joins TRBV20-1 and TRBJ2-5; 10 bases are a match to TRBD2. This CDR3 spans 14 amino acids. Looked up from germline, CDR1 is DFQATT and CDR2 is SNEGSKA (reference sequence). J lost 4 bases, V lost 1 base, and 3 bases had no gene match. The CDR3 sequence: CSARASGRSETQYF. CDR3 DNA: TGCAGTGCTAGAGCTAGCGGGAGATCAGAGACCCAGTACTTC.

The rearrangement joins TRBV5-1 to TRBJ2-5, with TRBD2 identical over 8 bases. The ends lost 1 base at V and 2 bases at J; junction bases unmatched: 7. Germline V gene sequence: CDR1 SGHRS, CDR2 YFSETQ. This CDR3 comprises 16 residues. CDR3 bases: TGCGCCAGCAGCTTGAGGGCTAGCGGGCCTCAAGAGACCCAGTACTTC. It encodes CASSLRASGPQETQYF.

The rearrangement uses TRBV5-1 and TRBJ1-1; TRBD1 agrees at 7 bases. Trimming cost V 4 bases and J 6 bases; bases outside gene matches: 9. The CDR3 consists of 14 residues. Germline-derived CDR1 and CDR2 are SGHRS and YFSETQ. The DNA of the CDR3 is TGCGCCAGCAGCCTACTAACAGGGGACGCTGAAGCTTTCTTT. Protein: CASSLLTGDAEAFF.